This is a list of T cell receptor beta chains from one sample in a study of sequential checkpoint blockade in melanoma. Here immunoSEQ multiplex PCR was the method, and the copy in TCRdb shows in-frame clones only, minus some. The top ten hold 9.5% to 15% of the sample, which has 35,000 to 40,000 clones, 75% to 90% seen once. The starting material was CD8+ T cells sorted from blood (inferred from file names), obtained from a patient given nivolumab and ipilimumab in sequence. Receptor source: a human donor with melanoma. CDR3s include the opening cysteine and the closing phenylalanine or tryptophan. D genes are given only for firm matches. Size is omitted from some rows. Given values are once, few, many or a class for expanded clones.

-,TRBV4-1,TRBJ1-1,14,-,CASSRQQGLGEAFF,TGCGCCAGCAGCCGCCAACAGGGTTTGGGTGAAGCTTTCTTT
TRBD2,TRBV7-6,TRBJ2-5,14,once,CASSTRLAEETQYF,TGTGCCAGCAGCACAAGACTAGCAGAAGAGACCCAGTACTTC
-,TRBV13,TRBJ2-5,16,-,CASSPPGGGIRQTQYF,TGTGCCAGCAGCCCACCCGGTGGGGGGATACGGCAGACCCAGTACTTC
TRBD2,TRBV6-6,TRBJ2-3,16,-,CASSPLPQGGVDTQYF,TGTGCCAGCAGCCCACTCCCCCAGGGAGGGGTAGATACGCAGTATTTT
TRBD2,TRBV4-3,TRBJ2-5,17,-,CASSQDPPSGVQETQYF,TGCGCCAGCAGCCAAGATCCCCCTAGCGGGGTACAAGAGACCCAGTACTTC
-,TRBV28,TRBJ1-1,17,-,CASSLPGSGQMNTEAFF,TGTGCCAGCAGTTTGCCCGGATCGGGACAAATGAACACTGAAGCTTTCTTT
-,TRBV28,TRBJ2-7,17,once,CASSLSLGGVSSYEQYF,TGTGCCAGCAGTTTGAGTCTCGGCGGAGTTAGCTCCTACGAGCAGTACTTC
TRBD1,TRBV6-1,TRBJ1-4,14,-,CASSEGTGVEKLFF,TGTGCCAGCAGTGAAGGGACAGGGGTTGAAAAACTGTTTTTT
-,TRBV4-3,TRBJ1-5,13,few,CASSQTQGQPQHF,TGCGCCAGCAGCCAAACGCAGGGTCAGCCCCAGCATTTT
TRBD1,TRBV9,TRBJ2-1,16,once,CASSPRIAGGYNEQFF,TGTGCCAGCAGCCCCCGGATAGCAGGGGGATACAATGAGCAGTTCTTC
-,TRBV14,TRBJ1-4,15,few,CASSHERGANEKLFF,TGTGCCAGCAGCCATGAAAGGGGTGCTAATGAAAAACTGTTTTTT
-,TRBV27,TRBJ2-5,13,-,CASSLGSQETQYF,TGTGCCAGCAGTTTAGGGAGCCAAGAGACCCAGTACTTC
-,TRBV28,TRBJ1-1,14,once,CASSLSGGPTEAFF,TGTGCCAGCAGTTTATCGGGGGGCCCCACTGAAGCTTTCTTT
-,TRBV4-1,TRBJ1-2,15,-,CASSQTEDTSYGYTF,TGCGCCAGCAGCCAAACCGAGGACACTTCCTATGGCTACACCTTC
TRBD1,TRBV10-3,TRBJ2-1,11,once,CAITETGVPFF,TGTGCCATCACCGAGACAGGGGTACCGTTCTTC
TRBD2,TRBV18,TRBJ2-3,18,-,CASSPVESTSVEHDTQYF,TGTGCCAGCTCACCCGTTGAATCGACTAGCGTGGAACATGATACGCAGTATTTT
-,TRBV7-9,TRBJ2-7,14,-,CASSHRTETYEQYF,TGTGCCAGCAGCCATCGGACAGAAACCTACGAGCAGTACTTC
-,TRBV4-1,TRBJ1-5,14,-,CASSQVNSNQPQHF,TGCGCCAGCAGCCAAGTCAATAGCAATCAGCCCCAGCATTTT
-,TRBV19,TRBJ2-7,15,-,CASSISAGFPYEQYF,TGTGCCAGTAGTATTTCGGCAGGGTTCCCCTACGAGCAGTACTTC
-,TRBV27,TRBJ2-7,12,-,CASGSGVHEQYF,TGTGCCAGCGGGTCGGGAGTCCACGAGCAGTACTTC